Below, 14 T cell receptor beta chains from the same sample are listed, as sequenced in a study of regulatory T cells in long-lasting Graves disease. In building TCR beta libraries, iRepertoire HTBI primers were used together with Arm-PCR of CDR3 regions. From the multiplex PCR reads, TCRdb called clonotypes with MiXCR, one entry per CDR3 protein. Of 250,000 to 300,000 distinct CDR3 sequences in the sample, 15% to 20% were seen once. Time point meaning: newly diagnosed GD, antithyroid drugs for less than 3 months. Making the TCR library involved RNA that had been extracted from PBMCs. These data are also associated with another study on T cells in Graves' hyperthyroidism and ophthalmopathy.

This specimen consisted of peripheral blood mononuclear cells (PBMCs), obtained at new diagnosis, from a patient treated with antithyroid drugs. Receptor source: a woman aged 25-40 years with Graves disease.

The chain couples TRBV12-3 or TRBV12-4 to TRBJ1-1; D unresolved. The CDR3 extends over 15 amino acids. Trimming left V 3 bases short and J 2 bases short, with 13 bases between. CDR3 protein: CASSFSWHPNTEAFF. For the CDR3, the DNA is TGTGCCAGCAGTTTTAGTTGGCACCCCAACACTGAAGCTTTCTTT.

The sample holds many counts of this clonotype. The chain combines TRBV7-3 with TRBJ2-5; D gene uncertain. The CDR3 length is 13 residues. V was trimmed by 5 bases and J by 7 bases, leaving 14 bases between them. Germline V CDR1 and CDR2: SGHTA, FQGTGA. The CDR3: CASSLGPLGTQYF. CDR3 in DNA: TGTGCCAGCAGCCTCGGGCCTCTTGGGACCCAGTACTTC.

This clonotype was detected many times. The chain links TRBV20-1 to TRBJ1-2; D gene uncertain. CDR1 and CDR2 from the germline V gene are DFQATT and SNEGSKA (reference sequence). The CDR3 contains 14 residues. V gave up 2 bases and J gave up 0 bases, with 10 bases separating them. CDR3: CSARPPHPNYGYTF. As DNA, the CDR3 is TGCAGTGCTAGACCCCCCCACCCTAACTATGGCTACACCTTC.

This clonotype was counted at least ten times. The chain employs TRBV11-2 and TRBJ1-2; D perhaps matches TRBD1 (5 bases). The length of the CDR3 is 12 residues. Germline V gene lookup returns CDR1 SGHAT and CDR2 FQNNGV. V was trimmed by 4 bases and J by 8 bases, leaving 11 bases between them. The CDR3 DNA is TGTGCCAGCAGCTGGACTGGGACCGGCTACACCTTC. This gives the protein CASSWTGTGYTF. Drawing the rest from reference TRBV11-2 and TRBJ1-2, the complete variable domain is EAGVAQSPRYKIIEKRQSVAFWCNPISGHATLYWYQQILGQGPKLLIQFQNNGVVDDSQLPKDRFSAERLKGVDSTLKIQPAKLEDSAVYLCASSWTGTGYTFGSGTRLTVV.

At least ten counts were recorded for this clonotype. This chain connects TRBV5-1 to TRBJ1-3, with D perhaps matching TRBD1 (6 bases). The V gene's germline CDR1 is SGHRS and CDR2 YFSETQ. CDR3 length: 16 residues. Trimming took 0 bases from V and 3 from J, leaving 13 bases between them. The CDR3 nucleotides are TGCGCCAGCAGCTTGGCACCGGGACACTTTGGAAACACCATATATTTT. Protein: CASSLAPGHFGNTIYF.

This clonotype was observed many times. This sequence joins TRBV28 and TRBJ2-1; perhaps TRBD2 as D (6 bases). Trimming pared 6 bases from V and 3 bases from J, leaving 18 bases between. This CDR3 is built from 16 residues. CDR1 and CDR2 (germline): MDHEN, SYDVKM. The CDR3 region has the DNA TGTGCCAGCAGCGCGGGGCAGGGTGGTCGCTACAATGAGCAGTTCTTC. Translating gives CASSAGQGGRYNEQFF.

This clonotype was detected only a few times. At one end the junction does not follow the germline gene, possibly because of a read error. The chain has TRBV6-2 or TRBV6-3 and TRBJ2-1, with a weak D call TRBD2 (5 bases). CDR3 size: 13 residues. Per germline, CDR1 MNHEY and CDR2 SVGEGT. The CDR3 coding sequence is TGTGCCAGCAGTGACTCGCTGGGAGATGAGCAGTTCTTC. This gives the protein CASSDSLGDEQFF.

This clonotype was counted at least ten times. This rearrangement joins TRBV6-2 or TRBV6-3 to TRBJ1-6, with no clear D. The CDR3 has 15 residues. Germline V CDR1 and CDR2: MNHEY, SVGEGT. V shed 0 bases and J shed 8 bases, with 11 bases lying between them. The CDR3: CASSYSNLGDSPLHF. The CDR3 DNA is TGTGCCAGCAGTTACTCGAATCTCGGGGATTCACCCCTCCACTTT.

This clonotype showed up just once. This chain links TRBV11-2 with TRBJ1-1; 8 bases map to TRBD1. The V segment lost 5 bases and the J segment 10 bases; nucleotides outside the gene matches: 15. The CDR3 has 15 amino acids. In germline, CDR1 is SGHAT, CDR2 FQNNGV. CDR3 in DNA: TGTGCCAGCAGCGCCTTGGGGACAGGCGATGTGACAGCTTTCTTT. It codes for CASSALGTGDVTAFF.

At least ten counts were recorded for this clonotype. The rearrangement uses TRBV2 and TRBJ2-7; TRBD1 matches at 8 bases. V lost 6 bases, J lost 0 bases, and 10 bases stayed unmatched. CDR1 is SNHLY, CDR2 FYNNEI, per germline. The CDR3 is 16 amino acids. The CDR3 region is CASSTNRDRSSYEQYF. CDR3 bases: TGTGCCAGCAGCACAAACCGGGACAGGTCCTCCTACGAGCAGTACTTC.

Many counts were recorded for this clonotype. The V gene is TRBV24-1, the J gene TRBJ2-1; 7 bases are shared with TRBD1. J lost 5 bases, V lost 5 bases, and 14 bases had no gene match. Germline CDR1 KGHDR, CDR2 SFDVKD. The CDR3 is made up of 17 amino acids. CDR3 residues: CATSAPSTGTENNEQFF. Written as DNA, the CDR3 is TGTGCCACCAGTGCCCCCTCCACCGGGACAGAAAACAATGAGCAGTTCTTC.

In its sample, this clonotype was seen many times. The chain links TRBV4-1 to TRBJ1-4; unclear D gene. V lost 0 bases and J lost 8, with 7 bases in between. The CDR3 loop spans 13 amino acids. Germline CDR1 MGHRA, CDR2 YSYEKL. The CDR3 region has the DNA TGCGCCAGCAGCCAAGAGTGGACCGAAAAACTGTTTTTT. Translated: CASSQEWTEKLFF.

The V and J genes are TRBV19 and TRBJ1-4; D remains ambiguous. The CDR3 is 13 amino acids. V was shortened by 7 bases and J by 8 bases, with 14 bases between the two germline ends. Germline V CDR1 and CDR2: LNHDA, SQIVND (reference sequence). DNA for the CDR3: TGTGCCAGTATAGGAGGAGTCCGGGAAAAACTGTTTTTT. Protein sequence: CASIGGVREKLFF.

The chain is built from TRBV4-2 and TRBJ1-1, with D possibly matching TRBD1 (6 bases). Germline CDR1 and CDR2: LGHNA and YNFKEQ. The CDR3 has 13 residues. The V end lost 0 bases, the J end lost 7 bases, and 9 bases lay between the germline ends. The CDR3 coding sequence is TGTGCCAGCAGCCAAGAGGGGGGCATTGAAGCTTTCTTT. This gives the protein CASSQEGGIEAFF.